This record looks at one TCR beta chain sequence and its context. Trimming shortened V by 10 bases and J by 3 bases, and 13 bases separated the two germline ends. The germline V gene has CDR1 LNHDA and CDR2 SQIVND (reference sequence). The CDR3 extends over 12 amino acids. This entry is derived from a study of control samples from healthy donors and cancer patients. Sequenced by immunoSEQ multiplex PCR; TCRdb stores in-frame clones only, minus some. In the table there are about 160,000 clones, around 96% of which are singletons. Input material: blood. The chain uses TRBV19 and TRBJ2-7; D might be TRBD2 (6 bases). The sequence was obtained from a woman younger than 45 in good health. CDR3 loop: CAKWGVDYEQYF. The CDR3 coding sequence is TGTGCCAAGTGGGGGGTTGACTACGAGCAGTACTTC.